The source of this T cell receptor beta chain is a study of blood T cells in healthy people across ages. The second PCR ran roughly 7 to 11 cycles with a sample-barcoded 5' primer and J-beta primers. TCRdb reanalysed the 5' RACE reads using MiXCR and keeps one entry per CDR3 protein. The sample records 500,000 to 550,000 distinct CDR3 sequences, 24% being singletons. The same data also contributed to another study, on T cells of mothers and their children.

This clonotype was sampled from a boy younger than 18 in good health. What was sequenced was blood.

CDR3 bases: TGTGCCAGCTTACAGGGTTTAGGGCTGTTTTTT. As protein: CASLQGLGLFF. V is TRBV6-6 and J is TRBJ2-2, with D possibly being TRBD1 (6 bases). The CDR3 spans 11 residues. Trimming cost V 8 bases and J 13 bases, with 14 bases left between them. Per the germline V gene, CDR1 is MNHNY and CDR2 is SVGAGI (reference sequence).